This T cell receptor beta chain originates from a study of shared clonotypes between healthy human individuals. Assay: immunoSEQ multiplex PCR; the TCRdb copy retains only in-frame clones and omits some. The sample yields about 2.3 million clones, 90% to 95% seen once. Trimming took 6 bases from V and 5 from J; bases not matched to a gene: 10. This CDR3 is built from 16 residues. The V gene's germline CDR1 is LNHDA and CDR2 SQIVND (reference sequence). Input material: naive CD4+ T cells from PBMCs. Subset: CD45RA+ positively selected. This TCR derives from a man between 18 and 29 years old in good health. Some clones in this sample may be carry-over from other donors' samples. This chain joins TRBV19 and TRBJ2-2, with 9 bases fitting TRBD2. The CDR3 region is CASSKGTSLYTGELFF. For the CDR3, the DNA is TGTGCCAGTAGCAAAGGGACTAGCCTTTATACCGGGGAGCTGTTTTTT.